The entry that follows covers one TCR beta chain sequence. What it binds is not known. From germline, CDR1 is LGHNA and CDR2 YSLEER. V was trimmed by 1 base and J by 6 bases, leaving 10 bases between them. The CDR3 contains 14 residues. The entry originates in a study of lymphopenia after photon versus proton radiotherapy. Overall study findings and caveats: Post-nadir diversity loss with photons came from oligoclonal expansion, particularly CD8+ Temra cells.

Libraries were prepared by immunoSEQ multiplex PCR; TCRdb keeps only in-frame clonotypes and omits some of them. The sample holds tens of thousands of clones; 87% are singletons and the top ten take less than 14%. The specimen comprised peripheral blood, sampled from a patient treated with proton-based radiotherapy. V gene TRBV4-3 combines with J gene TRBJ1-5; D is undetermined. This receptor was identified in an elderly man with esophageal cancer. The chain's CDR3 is CASSQVLGVQPQHF. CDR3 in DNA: TGCGCCAGCAGCCAAGTCTTGGGTGTTCAGCCCCAGCATTTT.